This TCR beta chain is drawn from a study of metastatic and nonmetastatic thyroid tumors. Study at large: Blood and tumor or nodule tissue repertoires from malignant and benign thyroid patients were compared.

Thyroid surgery had not been preceded by any treatment in any patient. Broader study findings: Relative to benign nodules, malignant thyroid tumors were reportedly characterized by significantly elevated TCR beta diversity in blood and tumor.

This CDR3 has 13 amino acids. V was cut by 3 bases and J by 7 bases, with 10 bases left in between. Germline loops: CDR1 LNHDA, CDR2 SQIVND (reference sequence). This clone has at least ten counts. The antigen is not known. Original methodology: In papillary thyroid cancer, a distant-metastasis classifier was built using CDR3 differences across clinicopathological groups. TCRdb re-clonotyped the PCR reads through MiXCR. TCRdb assigned the V and J calls; the authors' analysis was not used. The data contain about 69,000 clones, approximately 14% of them singletons. The chain joins TRBV19 to TRBJ1-5, with unresolved D. Sequencing was carried out using blood. The origin of this receptor is a male donor with papillary thyroid cancer or a benign thyroid nodule (not recorded which). Some clones in this sample may be carry-over from other donors' samples. DNA of the CDR3: TGTGCCAGTAGTATGGGAGGAGGCCAGCCCCAGCATTTT. Translation gives CASSMGGGQPQHF.